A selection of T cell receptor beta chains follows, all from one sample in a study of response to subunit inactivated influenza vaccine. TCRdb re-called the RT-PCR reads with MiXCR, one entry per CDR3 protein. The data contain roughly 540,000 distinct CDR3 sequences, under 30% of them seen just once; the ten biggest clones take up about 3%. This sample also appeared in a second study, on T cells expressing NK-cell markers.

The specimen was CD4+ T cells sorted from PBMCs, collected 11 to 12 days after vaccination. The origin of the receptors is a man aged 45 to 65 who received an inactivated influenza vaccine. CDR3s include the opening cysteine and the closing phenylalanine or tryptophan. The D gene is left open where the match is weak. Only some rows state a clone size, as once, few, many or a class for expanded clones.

TGTGCCAGCAGGGGACGGGGGACAAACTATGGCTACACCTTC | CASRGRGTNYGYTF | NA | TRBJ1-2 | few | TRBV6-1
TGTGCCAGCAGCTTAGTTACAGGTAGCGGGGGGACGAATGAGCAGTTCTTC | CASSLVTGSGGTNEQFF | TRBD2 | TRBJ2-1 | NA | TRBV7-8
TGTGCCAGCAGCGTAGAGCTGAATCCTAACTATGGCTACACCTTC | CASSVELNPNYGYTF | NA | TRBJ1-2 | few | TRBV9
TGTGCCAGCAGCTTAGGGCCCCGGGACTACAATGAGCAGTTCTTC | CASSLGPRDYNEQFF | NA | TRBJ2-1 | once | TRBV7-8
TGCGCCAGCAGCCAAGTAAGCGGGCAAGGGGAGCAGTTCTTC | CASSQVSGQGEQFF | NA | TRBJ2-1 | few | TRBV4-3
TGCAGTGCTAGAACAGGGCTGGACACAGAAAAACTGTTTTTT | CSARTGLDTEKLFF | NA | TRBJ1-4 | NA | TRBV20-1
TGTGCCAGCTCTGACGACAGAAACACTGAAGCTTTCTTT | CASSDDRNTEAFF | NA | TRBJ1-1 | NA | TRBV18
TGTGCCAGCAGTTACTCGACAGGGGCATCACGGCAGCCCCAGCATTTT | CASSYSTGASRQPQHF | TRBD1 | TRBJ1-5 | few | TRBV6-5
TGCACCCTCTGGGTGAACACTGAAGCTTTCTTT | CTLWVNTEAFF | NA | TRBJ1-1 | few | TRBV20-1
TGCAGTGCTAGAGATCTGGAGGAGACCCAGTACTTC | CSARDLEETQYF | NA | TRBJ2-5 | NA | TRBV20-1
TGTGCCAGCAGTCACCGGGGCCTGGGTGAAAAACTGTTTTTT | CASSHRGLGEKLFF | NA | TRBJ1-4 | few | TRBV12-3/TRBV12-4
TGTGCCAGCAGCTTAGTCCATCAATACGAGCAGTACTTC | CASSLVHQYEQYF | NA | TRBJ2-7 | few | TRBV11-2
TGCAGTGCCCGAAGGCCTAGCGGGAGACTATCACAAGAGACCCAGTACTTC | CSARRPSGRLSQETQYF | TRBD2 | TRBJ2-5 | few | TRBV20-1
TGTGCCAGCAGCCCGATTGGCGGGGTCCAAGAGACCCAGTACTTC | CASSPIGGVQETQYF | NA | TRBJ2-5 | few | TRBV5-5
TGCAGTGAGGGACTGGCAAACAATGAGCAGTTCTTC | CSEGLANNEQFF | NA | TRBJ2-1 | NA | TRBV20-1
TGTGCCAGTAGTTGGGGGACAGTTCCGTACTTC | CASSWGTVPYF | TRBD1 | TRBJ2-7 | NA | TRBV19
TGTGCCAGCAGCAGGACAGGGCAATACGAGCAGTACTTC | CASSRTGQYEQYF | TRBD1 | TRBJ2-7 | few | TRBV12-3/TRBV12-4
TGCAGTGCTGAGGGGGGACGTGGGAAGACCCAGTACTTC | CSAEGGRGKTQYF | NA | TRBJ2-5 | few | TRBV20-1
TGCGCCAGCAGCCGGGACAGGGCTCTCGAGCAGTACTTC | CASSRDRALEQYF | TRBD1 | TRBJ2-7 | NA | TRBV5-1
TGTGCCAGCGGGAGGACAGGGGGGGAGACCCAGTACTTC | CASGRTGGETQYF | TRBD1 | TRBJ2-5 | few | TRBV3-1
TGTGCCATCAGTGAGCGTCAGCCAGGAGAGACCCAGTACTTC | CAISERQPGETQYF | NA | TRBJ2-5 | NA | TRBV10-3
TGTGCCAGCAGTGGTGACAGGGGCACTGAAGCTTTCTTT | CASSGDRGTEAFF | TRBD1 | TRBJ1-1 | NA | TRBV6-1
TGTGCCAGCAGCCAAGTTCTAGCGGGAGGGCAGCAGTTCTTC | CASSQVLAGGQQFF | TRBD2 | TRBJ2-1 | few | TRBV14
TGCGCCAGCAGCCGACCCGGTGCAAAACTGTTTTTT | CASSRPGAKLFF | NA | TRBJ1-4 | few | TRBV4-1
TGCAGCGTTGAGTTGGACAGGGAGGCAGATACGCAGTATTTT | CSVELDREADTQYF | TRBD1 | TRBJ2-3 | NA | TRBV29-1
TGTGCCATCAGTGAGACATCCATTGGCGGAAACACCATATATTTT | CAISETSIGGNTIYF | NA | TRBJ1-3 | few | TRBV10-3
TGTGCCAGCAGCCAAGTCCGACGGACTAGCACAGATACGCAGTATTTT | CASSQVRRTSTDTQYF | NA | TRBJ2-3 | few | TRBV14
TGTGCCAGCAGTTTAAGGGGACTCTTGACCGGGGAGCTGTTTTTT | CASSLRGLLTGELFF | NA | TRBJ2-2 | few | TRBV12-3/TRBV12-4
TGTGCCACCACCCCCGGGAACACCGGGGAGCTGTTTTTT | CATTPGNTGELFF | NA | TRBJ2-2 | few | TRBV15
TGCAGCGTTGGACCCAATAACAATGAGCAGTTCTTC | CSVGPNNNEQFF | NA | TRBJ2-1 | NA | TRBV29-1
TGCAGTGCTCGATCCAGGACGCAGAACACAGATACGCAGTATTTT | CSARSRTQNTDTQYF | NA | TRBJ2-3 | NA | TRBV20-1
TGCAGTGCTAGAGATGGACTAGCGGTAGGAGAGACCCAGTACTTC | CSARDGLAVGETQYF | TRBD2 | TRBJ2-5 | NA | TRBV20-1
TGTGCCTGGAAGCACTCCCGGGAGACCCAGTACTTC | CAWKHSRETQYF | NA | TRBJ2-5 | NA | TRBV30
TGTGCCAGCAGTTTTAGGGGCATTCAGTACTTC | CASSFRGIQYF | NA | TRBJ2-4 | NA | TRBV28
TGTGCCAGCAGCCAAGTTCTAGGGGCCGAGCAGTACTTC | CASSQVLGAEQYF | NA | TRBJ2-7 | NA | TRBV3-1
TGTGCCAGCAGTCAACCAGGGGCAGTTTACAATGAGCAGTTCTTC | CASSQPGAVYNEQFF | NA | TRBJ2-1 | few | TRBV7-2
TGTGCCAGCAGTTACTTCACAGGGACCACTGAAGCTTTCTTT | CASSYFTGTTEAFF | NA | TRBJ1-1 | NA | TRBV14
TGTGCCAGCAGTTTAGCGGCCACCTCTTTGCCCTACGAGCAGTACTTC | CASSLAATSLPYEQYF | NA | TRBJ2-7 | few | TRBV12-3/TRBV12-4
TGCGCCAGCAGCCAAGATGGCAGTAACACCGGGGAGCTGTTTTTT | CASSQDGSNTGELFF | NA | TRBJ2-2 | few | TRBV4-1
TGTGCCAGCAGCAGACTAGCTGGCACCGGGGAGCTGTTTTTT | CASSRLAGTGELFF | TRBD2 | TRBJ2-2 | NA | TRBV7-2
TGTGCCAGCAGTTACCCGGAAACAGATACGCAGTATTTT | CASSYPETDTQYF | NA | TRBJ2-3 | NA | TRBV6-6
TGTGCCAGCAGTTTAGACGTAGGGATGACAGATACGCAGTATTTT | CASSLDVGMTDTQYF | NA | TRBJ2-3 | once | TRBV12-3/TRBV12-4